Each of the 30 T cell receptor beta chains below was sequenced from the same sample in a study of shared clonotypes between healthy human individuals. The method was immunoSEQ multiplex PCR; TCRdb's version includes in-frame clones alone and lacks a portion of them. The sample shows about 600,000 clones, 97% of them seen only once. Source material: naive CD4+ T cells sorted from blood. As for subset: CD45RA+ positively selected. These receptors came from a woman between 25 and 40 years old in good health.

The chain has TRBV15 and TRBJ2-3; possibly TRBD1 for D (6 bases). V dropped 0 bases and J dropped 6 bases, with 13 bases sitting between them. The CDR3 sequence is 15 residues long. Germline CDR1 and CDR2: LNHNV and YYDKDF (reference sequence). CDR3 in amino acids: CATSRDVTGSDTQYF. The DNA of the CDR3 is TGTGCCACCAGCAGAGACGTTACAGGGTCGGATACGCAGTATTTT.

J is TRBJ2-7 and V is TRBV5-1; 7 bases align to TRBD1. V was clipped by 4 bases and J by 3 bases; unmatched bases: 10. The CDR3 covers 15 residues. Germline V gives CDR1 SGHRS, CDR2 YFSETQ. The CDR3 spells CASSPPGQDGYEQYF. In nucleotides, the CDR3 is TGCGCCAGCAGCCCACCAGGACAGGACGGCTACGAGCAGTACTTC.

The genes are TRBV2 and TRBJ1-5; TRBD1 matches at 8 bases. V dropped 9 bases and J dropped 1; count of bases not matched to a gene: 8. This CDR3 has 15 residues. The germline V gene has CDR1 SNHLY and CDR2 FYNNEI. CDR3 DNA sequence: TGTGCCAGTGCGCAGGGGGCATTGAGCAATCAGCCCCAGCATTTT. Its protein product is CASAQGALSNQPQHF.

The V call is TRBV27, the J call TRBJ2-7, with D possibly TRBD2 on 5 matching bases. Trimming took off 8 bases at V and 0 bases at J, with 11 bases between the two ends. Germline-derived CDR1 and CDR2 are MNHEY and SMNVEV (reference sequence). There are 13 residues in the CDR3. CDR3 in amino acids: CASGSGSSYEQYF. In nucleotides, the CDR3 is TGTGCCAGCGGCAGCGGTTCCTCCTACGAGCAGTACTTC.

The DNA for the CDR3 is TGTGCCAGCAGTTTTGTGGATTCACCCCTCCACTTT. Translated: CASSFVDSPLHF. The chain links TRBV27 to TRBJ1-6; D is uncertain. Per the germline V gene, CDR1 is MNHEY and CDR2 is SMNVEV (reference sequence). With 3 bases removed from V and 8 bases from J, the gap between germline ends came to 5 bases. The CDR3 has 12 residues.

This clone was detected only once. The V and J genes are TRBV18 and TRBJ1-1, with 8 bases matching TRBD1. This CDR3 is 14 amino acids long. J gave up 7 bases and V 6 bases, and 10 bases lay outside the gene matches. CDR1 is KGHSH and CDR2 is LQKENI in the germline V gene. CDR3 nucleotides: TGTGCCAGCTCCCAAGGACAGGGCATAGATGAAGCTTTCTTT. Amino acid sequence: CASSQGQGIDEAFF.

The CDR3 bases are TGTGCCAGCAGGCGACTAGCGGGGATTAGCACAGATACGCAGTATTTT. Protein sequence: CASRRLAGISTDTQYF. The chain has TRBV27 and TRBJ2-3; 11 bases map to TRBD2. The CDR3 extends over 16 amino acids. The germline gives CDR1 MNHEY, CDR2 SMNVEV (reference sequence). The trim removed 6 bases at V and 0 bases at J, leaving 5 bases unmatched.

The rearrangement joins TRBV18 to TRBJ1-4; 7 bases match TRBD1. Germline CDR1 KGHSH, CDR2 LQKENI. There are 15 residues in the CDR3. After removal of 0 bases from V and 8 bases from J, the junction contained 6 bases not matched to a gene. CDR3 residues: CASSPPSRGDEKLFF. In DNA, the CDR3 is TGTGCCAGCTCACCACCGAGCAGGGGGGACGAAAAACTGTTTTTT.

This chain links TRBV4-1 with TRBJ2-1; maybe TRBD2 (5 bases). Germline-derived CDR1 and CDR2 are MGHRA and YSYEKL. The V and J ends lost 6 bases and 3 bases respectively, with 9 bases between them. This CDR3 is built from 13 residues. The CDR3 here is CASRDFFYNEQFF. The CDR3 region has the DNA TGCGCCAGCAGGGACTTTTTCTACAATGAGCAGTTCTTC.

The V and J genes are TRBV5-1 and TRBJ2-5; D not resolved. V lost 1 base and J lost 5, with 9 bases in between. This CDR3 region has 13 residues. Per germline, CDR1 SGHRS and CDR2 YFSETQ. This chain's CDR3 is CASSLSPEETQYF. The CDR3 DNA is TGCGCCAGCAGCTTGAGTCCCGAGGAGACCCAGTACTTC.

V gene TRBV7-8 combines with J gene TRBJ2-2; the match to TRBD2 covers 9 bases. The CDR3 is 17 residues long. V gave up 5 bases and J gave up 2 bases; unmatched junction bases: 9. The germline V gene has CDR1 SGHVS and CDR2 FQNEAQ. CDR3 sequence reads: CASSATRLAVNTGELFF. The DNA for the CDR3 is TGTGCCAGCAGCGCCACCCGACTAGCGGTTAACACCGGGGAGCTGTTTTTT.

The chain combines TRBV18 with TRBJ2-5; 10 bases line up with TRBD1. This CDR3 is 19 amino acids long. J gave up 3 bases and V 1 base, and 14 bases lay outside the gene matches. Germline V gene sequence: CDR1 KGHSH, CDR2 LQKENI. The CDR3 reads CASSPRWGQGTEIEETQYF. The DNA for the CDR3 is TGTGCCAGCTCACCACGTTGGGGACAGGGGACGGAGATCGAAGAGACCCAGTACTTC.

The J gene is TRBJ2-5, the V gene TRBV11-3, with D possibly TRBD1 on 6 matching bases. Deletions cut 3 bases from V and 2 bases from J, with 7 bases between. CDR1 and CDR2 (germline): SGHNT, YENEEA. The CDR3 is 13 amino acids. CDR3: CASSFRGQETQYF. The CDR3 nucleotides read TGTGCCAGCAGCTTTAGGGGGCAAGAGACCCAGTACTTC.

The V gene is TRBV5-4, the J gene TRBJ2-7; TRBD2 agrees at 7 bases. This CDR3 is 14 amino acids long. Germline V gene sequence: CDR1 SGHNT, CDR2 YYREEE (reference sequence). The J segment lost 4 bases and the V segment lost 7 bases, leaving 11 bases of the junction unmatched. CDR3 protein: CASRRERDVYEQYF. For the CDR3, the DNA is TGTGCCAGCCGACGAGAGCGGGACGTATACGAGCAGTACTTC.

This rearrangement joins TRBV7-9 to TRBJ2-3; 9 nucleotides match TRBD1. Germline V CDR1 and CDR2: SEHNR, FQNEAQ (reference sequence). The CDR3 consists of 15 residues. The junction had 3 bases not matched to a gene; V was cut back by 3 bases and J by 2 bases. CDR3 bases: TGTGCCAGCAGCTTTGGACAGGGGAACACAGATACGCAGTATTTT. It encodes CASSFGQGNTDTQYF.

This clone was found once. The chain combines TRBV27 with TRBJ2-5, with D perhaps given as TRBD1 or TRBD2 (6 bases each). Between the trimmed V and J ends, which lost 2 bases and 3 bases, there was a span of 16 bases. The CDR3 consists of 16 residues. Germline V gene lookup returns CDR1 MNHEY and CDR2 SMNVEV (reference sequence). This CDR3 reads CASSLGPGALEETQYF. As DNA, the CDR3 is TGTGCCAGCAGTTTAGGCCCGGGGGCATTAGAAGAGACCCAGTACTTC.

The CDR3 region is CASSPGEGASDTQYF. CDR3 DNA: TGTGCCAGCTCCCCGGGCGAGGGGGCATCAGATACGCAGTATTTT. The chain joins TRBV2 to TRBJ2-3, with 7 bases fitting TRBD1. Losses at the gene ends were 8 bases for V and 4 bases for J; bases not matched to a gene: 12. The germline CDR1 and CDR2 sequences are SNHLY and FYNNEI. The CDR3 totals 15 residues.

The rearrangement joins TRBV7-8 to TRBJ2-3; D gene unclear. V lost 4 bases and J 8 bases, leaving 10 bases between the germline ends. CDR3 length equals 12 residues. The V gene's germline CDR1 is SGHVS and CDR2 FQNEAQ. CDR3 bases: TGTGCCAGCAGCTATAAAGCAGTTACGCAGTATTTT. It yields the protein CASSYKAVTQYF.

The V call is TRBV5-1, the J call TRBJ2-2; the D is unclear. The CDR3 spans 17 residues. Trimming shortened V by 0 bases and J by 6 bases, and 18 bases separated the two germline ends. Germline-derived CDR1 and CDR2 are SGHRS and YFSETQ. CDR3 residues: CASSLAATSLPAGELFF. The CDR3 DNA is TGCGCCAGCAGCTTGGCCGCAACTTCTCTCCCCGCCGGGGAGCTGTTTTTT. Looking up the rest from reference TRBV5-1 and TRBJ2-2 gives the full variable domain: KAGVTQTPRYLIKTRGQQVTLSCSPISGHRSVSWYQQTPGQGLQFLFEYFSETQRNKGNFPGRFSGRQFSNSRSEMNVSTLELGDSALYLCASSLAATSLPAGELFFGEGSRLTVL.

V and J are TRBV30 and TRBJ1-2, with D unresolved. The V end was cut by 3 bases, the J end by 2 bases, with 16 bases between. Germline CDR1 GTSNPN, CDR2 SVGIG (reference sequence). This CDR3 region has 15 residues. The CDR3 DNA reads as TGTGCCTGGAGCTCGCCCCTCAACCAAAACTATGGCTACACCTTC. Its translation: CAWSSPLNQNYGYTF.

CDR3 nucleotides: TGTGCCAGCAGAGGGCCGGGACAGCAATTGTACTTC. It translates to CASRGPGQQLYF. The chain links TRBV7-9 to TRBJ2-5; 7 nucleotides agree with TRBD1. The CDR3 length is 12 residues. CDR1 and CDR2 (germline): SEHNR, FQNEAQ (reference sequence). The V and J ends lost 6 bases and 13 bases, in that order; junction bases with no gene match: 11.

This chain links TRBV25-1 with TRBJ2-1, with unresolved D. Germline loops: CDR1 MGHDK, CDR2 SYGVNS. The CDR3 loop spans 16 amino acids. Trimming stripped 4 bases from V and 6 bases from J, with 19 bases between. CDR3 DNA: TGTGCCAGCAGTGCTTACCGATCGGCCTCAGGCAATGAGCAGTTCTTC. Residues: CASSAYRSASGNEQFF. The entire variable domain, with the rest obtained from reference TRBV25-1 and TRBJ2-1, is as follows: EADIYQTPRYLVIGTGKKITLECSQTMGHDKMYWYQQDPGMELHLIHYSYGVNSTEKGDLSSESTVSRIRTEHFPLTLESARPSHTSQYLCASSAYRSASGNEQFFGPGTRLTVL.

The CDR3 sequence: CASLRKQELAAQETQYF. The CDR3 coding sequence is TGTGCCAGCCTACGTAAGCAAGAACTAGCGGCACAAGAGACCCAGTACTTC. The chain is built from TRBV2 and TRBJ2-5; 8 positions match TRBD2. The CDR3 sequence is 17 residues long. From germline, CDR1 is SNHLY and CDR2 FYNNEI. V shed 8 bases and J 2 bases; nucleotides not matched to a gene: 16.

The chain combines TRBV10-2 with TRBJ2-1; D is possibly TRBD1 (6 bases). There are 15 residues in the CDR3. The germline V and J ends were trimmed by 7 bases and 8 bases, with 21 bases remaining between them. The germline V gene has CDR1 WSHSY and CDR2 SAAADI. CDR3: CASTGGGGSGDEQFF. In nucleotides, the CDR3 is TGCGCCAGCACCGGTGGGGGCGGGTCGGGCGATGAGCAGTTCTTC.

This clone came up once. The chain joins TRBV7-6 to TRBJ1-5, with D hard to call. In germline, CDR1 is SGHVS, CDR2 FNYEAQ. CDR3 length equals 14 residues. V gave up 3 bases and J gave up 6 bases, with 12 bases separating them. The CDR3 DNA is TGTGCCAGCAGCTTTTCGGAGAGAGGTCAGCCCCAGCATTTT. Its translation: CASSFSERGQPQHF. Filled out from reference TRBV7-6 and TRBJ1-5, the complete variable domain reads GAGVSQSPRYKVTKRGQDVALRCDPISGHVSLYWYRQALGQGPEFLTYFNYEAQQDKSGLPNDRFSAERPEGSISTLTIQRTEQRDSAMYRCASSFSERGQPQHFGDGTRLSIL.

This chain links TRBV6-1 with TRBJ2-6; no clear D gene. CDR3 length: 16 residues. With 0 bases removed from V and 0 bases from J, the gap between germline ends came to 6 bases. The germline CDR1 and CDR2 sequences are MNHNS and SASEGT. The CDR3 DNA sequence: TGTGCCAGCAGTGAAGCGCTTTACTCTGGGGCCAACGTCCTGACTTTC. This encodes CASSEALYSGANVLTF.

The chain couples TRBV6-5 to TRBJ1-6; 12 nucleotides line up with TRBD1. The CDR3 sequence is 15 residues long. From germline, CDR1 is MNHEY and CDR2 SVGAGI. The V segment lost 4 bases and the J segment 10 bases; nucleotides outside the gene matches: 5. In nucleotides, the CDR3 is TGTGCCAGCAGTTTCACCGGGACAGGGGGCTCACCCCTCCACTTT. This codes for CASSFTGTGGSPLHF.

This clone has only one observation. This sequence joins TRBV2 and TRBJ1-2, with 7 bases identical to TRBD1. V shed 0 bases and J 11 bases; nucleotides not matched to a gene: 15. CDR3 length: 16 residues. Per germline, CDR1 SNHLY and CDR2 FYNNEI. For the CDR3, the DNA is TGTGCCAGCAGTGAAGCGCTGATAGGGGGCGGGAGGTCTTACACCTTC. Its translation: CASSEALIGGGRSYTF.

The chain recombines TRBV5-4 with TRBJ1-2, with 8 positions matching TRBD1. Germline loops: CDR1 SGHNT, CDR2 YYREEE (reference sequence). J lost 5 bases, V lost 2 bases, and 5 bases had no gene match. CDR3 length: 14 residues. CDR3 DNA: TGTGCCAGCAGCTTTCAGGGGGCGGATTATGGCTACACCTTC. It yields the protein CASSFQGADYGYTF.

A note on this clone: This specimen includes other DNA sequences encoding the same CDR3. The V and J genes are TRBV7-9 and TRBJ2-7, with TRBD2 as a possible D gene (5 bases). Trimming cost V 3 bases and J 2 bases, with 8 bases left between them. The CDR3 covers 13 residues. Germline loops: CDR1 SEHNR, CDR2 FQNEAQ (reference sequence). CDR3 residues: CASSFGLTYEQYF. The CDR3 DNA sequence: TGTGCCAGCAGCTTCGGACTTACCTACGAGCAGTACTTC.